The 27 T cell receptor beta chains reported below all come from one sample, sequenced in a study of siplizumab effects on memory and regulatory T cells. TCRdb's copy holds only in-frame clones and misses some; the assay was immunoSEQ multiplex PCR. Among some 65,000 clones listed, around nine tenths were seen once. Sequencing used Tregs sorted from blood. The receptors were gathered from a human donor in good health.

In DNA form, the CDR3 reads TGCGCCAGCAGCTTGATAAGCGCCCCCCAGTCACCCCTCCACTTT. Encoded protein: CASSLISAPQSPLHF. This chain uses TRBV5-1 with TRBJ1-6; no clear D. The V end was cut by 1 base, the J end by 10 bases, with 15 bases between. There are 15 residues in the CDR3. Per the germline V gene, CDR1 is SGHRS and CDR2 is YFSETQ.

This clone was counted once. The genes are TRBV18 and TRBJ1-1; D call uncertain. V was cut by 2 bases and J by 5 bases, with 12 bases left in between. Germline V gene lookup returns CDR1 KGHSH and CDR2 LQKENI. The CDR3 covers 14 residues. The DNA for the CDR3 is TGTGCCAGCTCACCAACGGGGTGGGAGACTGAAGCTTTCTTT. It translates to CASSPTGWETEAFF.

V is TRBV28 and J is TRBJ1-4; the match to TRBD1 covers 8 bases. There are 15 residues in the CDR3. CDR1 MDHEN and CDR2 SYDVKM come from the germline V gene. Losses at the gene ends were 5 bases for V and 12 bases for J; bases not matched to a gene: 14. This chain's CDR3 is CASSPVITGGFELFF. The CDR3 DNA is TGTGCCAGCAGTCCCGTTATTACAGGGGGATTTGAACTGTTTTTT.

J is TRBJ2-7 and V is TRBV6-1; TRBD1 or TRBD2 may be the D gene (5 bases each). V shed 5 bases and J shed 4 bases, with 9 bases lying between them. There are 12 residues in the CDR3. The germline gives CDR1 MNHNS, CDR2 SASEGT. CDR3: CASSRDGYEQYF. The CDR3 nucleotides are TGTGCCAGCAGTCGGGACGGATACGAGCAGTACTTC.

The chain carries TRBV15 and TRBJ2-3; possible D gene TRBD2, 6 bases. The CDR3 has 15 residues. In germline, CDR1 is LNHNV, CDR2 YYDKDF (reference sequence). V was shortened by 3 bases and J by 1 base, with 11 bases between the two germline ends. The CDR3 spells CATSRRRGGTDTQYF. In DNA, the CDR3 is TGTGCCACCAGCAGGAGGCGGGGTGGCACAGATACGCAGTATTTT.

The J gene is TRBJ2-5, the V gene TRBV18, with D unresolved. Germline-derived CDR1 and CDR2 are KGHSH and LQKENI. This CDR3 comprises 12 residues. V lost 1 base, J lost 2 bases, and 2 bases lay in between. CDR3 in DNA: TGTGCCAGCTCACCACGGCAAGAGACCCAGTACTTC. The encoded protein is CASSPRQETQYF. The complete variable domain, with remaining parts taken from reference TRBV18 and TRBJ2-5, reads NAGVMQNPRHLVRRRGQEARLRCSPMKGHSHVYWYRQLPEEGLKFMVYLQKENIIDESGMPKERFSAEFPKEGPSILRIQQVVRGDSAAYFCASSPRQETQYFGPGTRLLVL.

The DNA of the CDR3 is TGTGCCAGCAAACGGGAGACGGTGAATGAGCAGTTCTTC. Its translation: CASKRETVNEQFF. The chain joins TRBV6-5 to TRBJ2-1, with TRBD2 as a possible D gene (6 bases). Per the germline V gene, CDR1 is MNHEY and CDR2 is SVGAGI. Trimming took 7 bases from V and 7 from J, leaving 14 bases between them. The CDR3 totals 13 residues.

The CDR3 region is CSAKDEAFF. CDR3 coding DNA: TGCAGTGCCAAAGACGAAGCTTTCTTT. The chain uses TRBV20-1 and TRBJ1-1; D remains unclear. The CDR3 length is 9 residues. The germline V gene encodes CDR1 DFQATT and CDR2 SNEGSKA (reference sequence). V lost 6 bases and J lost 8, with 7 bases in between.

This rearrangement joins TRBV7-8 to TRBJ2-7, with unresolved D. Germline assignment: CDR1 SGHVS and CDR2 FQNEAQ. CDR3 length: 15 residues. V was pared by 2 bases and J by 0 bases, with 11 bases between. As DNA, the CDR3 is TGTGCCAGCAGCTTAAGCGTCAATCCCTCCTACGAGCAGTACTTC. This sequence encodes CASSLSVNPSYEQYF.

J is TRBJ2-4 and V is TRBV11-2; maybe TRBD1 (5 bases). Germline V gene lookup returns CDR1 SGHAT and CDR2 FQNNGV. There are 14 residues in the CDR3. V was cut by 1 base and J by 6 bases, with 10 bases left in between. The CDR3 loop is CASSLAGSGNIQYF. The CDR3 region has the DNA TGTGCCAGCAGCTTAGCAGGGTCCGGAAACATTCAGTACTTC. Full variable domain (rest looked up from reference TRBV11-2 and TRBJ2-4): EAGVAQSPRYKIIEKRQSVAFWCNPISGHATLYWYQQILGQGPKLLIQFQNNGVVDDSQLPKDRFSAERLKGVDSTLKIQPAKLEDSAVYLCASSLAGSGNIQYFGAGTRLSVL.

This clone was detected a few times. This chain's CDR3 is CASSLEGSVNQPQHF. For the CDR3, the DNA is TGTGCCAGCAGCTTAGAGGGCAGTGTCAATCAGCCCCAGCATTTT. This rearrangement joins TRBV7-2 to TRBJ1-5; D gene uncertain. V was trimmed by 1 base and J by 3 bases, leaving 10 bases between them. This CDR3 is built from 15 residues. Germline CDR1 SGHTA, CDR2 FQGNSA.

This sequence joins TRBV7-2 and TRBJ2-1, with D tentatively TRBD1 (5 bases). Germline V CDR1 and CDR2: SGHTA, FQGNSA. The CDR3 has 14 residues. Trimming stripped 4 bases from V and 0 bases from J, with 7 bases between. The CDR3 nucleotides read TGTGCCAGCAGCTCTCAGGGCTCCTACAATGAGCAGTTCTTC. Protein sequence: CASSSQGSYNEQFF.

The chain employs TRBV20-1 and TRBJ2-5, with D perhaps TRBD2 (5 bases). The germline gives CDR1 DFQATT, CDR2 SNEGSKA (reference sequence). CDR3 length: 11 amino acids. The CDR3 nucleotides read TGCCTAGCTTCCTCCCAAGAGACCCAGTACTTC. Translated: CLASSQETQYF.

V is TRBV10-3 and J is TRBJ2-7, with D possibly being TRBD1 or TRBD2 (5 bases each). V shed 4 bases and J shed 6 bases, with 13 bases lying between them. The germline CDR1 and CDR2 sequences are ENHRY and SYGVKD. The CDR3 loop spans 13 amino acids. The CDR3 sequence is CAISGGTSREQYF. DNA of the CDR3: TGTGCCATCAGTGGTGGGACCTCCCGCGAGCAGTACTTC.

This clone appeared once. The chain recombines TRBV19 with TRBJ2-1; no clear D gene. Per germline, CDR1 LNHDA and CDR2 SQIVND (reference sequence). V was shortened by 0 bases and J by 3 bases, with 9 bases between the two germline ends. This CDR3 has 15 residues. The CDR3 sequence: CASSIEVNLYNEQFF. CDR3 sequence (DNA): TGTGCCAGTAGTATAGAGGTTAACCTCTACAATGAGCAGTTCTTC.

The J gene is TRBJ1-5, the V gene TRBV5-6; 7 nucleotides align to TRBD1. The CDR3 spans 16 residues. Germline CDR1 reads SGHDT; CDR2 reads YYEEEE. The V and J ends lost 3 bases and 4 bases, in that order; junction bases with no gene match: 10. The CDR3 sequence: CASSWFTGRGNQPQHF. CDR3 in DNA: TGTGCCAGCAGCTGGTTTACCGGCAGGGGGAATCAGCCCCAGCATTTT.

J is TRBJ2-7 and V is TRBV11-2; 8 nucleotides agree with TRBD1. Germline V gene lookup returns CDR1 SGHAT and CDR2 FQNNGV. The CDR3 is 15 residues long. The V and J ends lost 4 bases and 3 bases, in that order; junction bases with no gene match: 8. The CDR3: CASSSWDRSGYEQYF. The CDR3 DNA reads as TGTGCCAGCAGCTCCTGGGACAGGTCCGGCTACGAGCAGTACTTC. The entire variable domain, with the rest obtained from reference TRBV11-2 and TRBJ2-7, is as follows: EAGVAQSPRYKIIEKRQSVAFWCNPISGHATLYWYQQILGQGPKLLIQFQNNGVVDDSQLPKDRFSAERLKGVDSTLKIQPAKLEDSAVYLCASSSWDRSGYEQYFGPGTRLTVT.

The rearrangement uses TRBV28 and TRBJ2-2; possible D gene TRBD1, 6 bases. The germline CDR1 and CDR2 sequences are MDHEN and SYDVKM. The CDR3 runs to 16 residues. V shed 7 bases and J shed 0 bases, with 15 bases lying between them. The CDR3 spells CASNPSGTTNTGELFF. The CDR3, as DNA: TGTGCCAGCAACCCATCCGGGACAACGAACACCGGGGAGCTGTTTTTT.

This chain joins TRBV6-6 and TRBJ2-1; tentatively, D is TRBD1 or TRBD2 (6 bases each). Trimming removed 2 bases at V and 4 bases at J, with 15 bases between. Germline V lookup: CDR1 MNHNY, CDR2 SVGAGI (reference sequence). This CDR3 spans 16 amino acids. In DNA form, the CDR3 reads TGTGCCAGCAGTTACCGAGGGGGGTATTCTTACAATGAGCAGTTCTTC. As protein: CASSYRGGYSYNEQFF.

This rearrangement joins TRBV15 to TRBJ1-2, with D perhaps TRBD1 (6 bases). Germline assignment: CDR1 LNHNV and CDR2 YYDKDF (reference sequence). The V and J ends lost 1 base and 0 bases respectively, with 12 bases between them. The CDR3 contains 16 residues. The CDR3 here is CATSRGGRQANYGYTF. CDR3 DNA sequence: TGTGCCACCAGCAGAGGGGGGCGGCAAGCTAACTATGGCTACACCTTC.

In nucleotides, the CDR3 is TGTGCCAGCAGCTCCAGCGGGAGGCTTTACAATGAGCAGTTCTTC. Its protein is CASSSSGRLYNEQFF. The chain carries TRBV7-2 and TRBJ2-1, with TRBD2 matching 9 bases. Losses at the gene ends were 4 bases for V and 4 bases for J; bases not matched to a gene: 5. CDR1 is SGHTA, CDR2 FQGNSA, per germline. The CDR3 sequence is 15 residues long.

The chain employs TRBV28 and TRBJ1-5; D gene uncertain. Deletions cut 6 bases from V and 0 bases from J, with 9 bases between. CDR1 is MDHEN, CDR2 SYDVKM, per germline. This CDR3 has 14 amino acids. The CDR3 coding sequence is TGTGCCAGCAGATGGAGTTATAGCAATCAGCCCCAGCATTTT. This translates into CASRWSYSNQPQHF.

The CDR3 here is CASSLGPHPGNEQFF. The CDR3 coding sequence is TGTGCCAGCAGCTTAGGACCCCACCCGGGAAATGAGCAGTTCTTC. The rearrangement links TRBV7-9 to TRBJ2-1; TRBD2 is a possible D gene (5 bases). Germline V gene data show CDR1 as SEHNR and CDR2 as FQNEAQ (reference sequence). The CDR3 is 15 amino acids. V lost 1 base, J lost 7 bases, and 14 bases lay in between.

The chain links TRBV11-3 to TRBJ1-1; D ambiguous. The CDR3 consists of 10 residues. The germline gives CDR1 SGHNT, CDR2 YENEEA. V gave up 7 bases and J gave up 7 bases, with 7 bases separating them. The CDR3 spells CASTYSEAFF. The CDR3 nucleotides read TGTGCCAGCACCTATAGTGAAGCTTTCTTT.

The J gene is TRBJ2-7, the V gene TRBV7-9; possible D gene TRBD2, 6 bases. The CDR3 consists of 11 residues. In germline, CDR1 is SEHNR, CDR2 FQNEAQ (reference sequence). V lost 3 bases and J lost 7, with 7 bases in between. The CDR3 region has the DNA TGTGCCAGCAGCTTCGCGGGAGAGCAGTACTTC. Encoded protein: CASSFAGEQYF.

The chain carries TRBV30 and TRBJ2-5; 10 positions agree with TRBD2. Per germline, CDR1 GTSNPN and CDR2 SVGIG (reference sequence). The CDR3 has 13 amino acids. V dropped 3 bases and J dropped 6; count of bases not matched to a gene: 4. The CDR3 sequence: CAWSLTSGQTQYF. In DNA, the CDR3 is TGTGCCTGGAGCCTGACTAGCGGGCAGACCCAGTACTTC.

V usage is TRBV5-1 and J usage is TRBJ2-5; 8 nucleotides match TRBD1. V shed 4 bases and J 2 bases; nucleotides not matched to a gene: 13. This CDR3 contains 17 residues. Looked up from germline, CDR1 is SGHRS and CDR2 is YFSETQ. CDR3: CASSKTYRTGWQETQYF. As DNA, the CDR3 is TGCGCCAGCAGCAAAACCTATCGGACAGGGTGGCAAGAGACCCAGTACTTC.